This T cell receptor beta chain emerged from a study of T cells in Graves' hyperthyroidism and ophthalmopathy (dated by TCRdb to 2018 to 2020). With regard to the full study: Peripheral blood samples were taken at the time of initial diagnosis, prior to any treatment. To identify TCR V-J signatures that set the groups apart, the researchers used a discovery cohort of more than 95 patients, made up of approximately 43 with Graves' ophthalmopathy and approximately 57 with stable Graves' hyperthyroidism. Prospective prediction of ophthalmopathy was tested in an independent validation cohort of some 20 hyperthyroidism patients and 17 patients who later progressed to ophthalmopathy. The 90 to 100 discovery patients were randomly split 7:3 into training and test sets. According to the paper, TCR Vbeta CDR3 sequencing was carried out on over 130 peripheral blood samples, which came from 40 to 45 ophthalmopathy, about 75 hyperthyroidism and around 17 progressor patients. Following sampling, methimazole starting at 30 mg daily was given to hyperthyroidism patients, and high-dose intravenous methylprednisolone was given to ophthalmopathy patients. In about 6 Graves' hyperthyroidism patients, the study also compared T-cell repertoires from thyroid tissue with T-cell repertoires from blood. What the study reported, not specific to this receptor: No statistical method was used to set the sample size in advance, and investigators knew the group allocation. Most expanded thyroid clonotypes (frequency above 0.001) were also detected in blood, suggesting blood repertoires may reflect thyroid immune responses. In validation, the model predicted progression to ophthalmopathy with around 71% sensitivity and 72% to 75% specificity, a median of roughly seven months before onset. A model built on a 13 V-J signature distinguished ophthalmopathy from stable hyperthyroidism, reaching roughly 88% sensitivity and 81% to 83% specificity in cross-validation and 80%/75% in testing.

Graves' hyperthyroidism was defined as stable when no progression to ophthalmopathy occurred over 18 months of follow-up. Hyperthyroidism patients were newly diagnosed, had a disease duration of under 2 months, and were aged 18 to 65 years. Any patient with an uncontrolled infection, another autoimmune disease, pregnancy or lactation was excluded. Clinical symptoms, serum thyroxine and TRAb, thyroid ultrasound, and orbital computed tomography formed the basis for the diagnoses. PBMCs were isolated from about 9 ml of fresh peripheral blood by Ficoll-Paque density gradient centrifugation. Trizol reagent was used to extract total RNA, and RNA quality was then checked on an Agilent 2100 Bioanalyzer. The TCR beta CDR3 regions were amplified from the RNA transcripts. For the first round of RT-PCR on the TCR CDR3, the HTBI primer set was used together with the Qiagen OneStep RT-PCR kit. Libraries were constructed in a second round of multiplex PCR, after which size selection and purification were performed. Sequencing of the libraries was done on an Illumina HiSeq2000 using paired-end 100 bp reads. Under the source paper's analysis protocol: SOAPnuke was used to process the raw data, removing reads that contained adapters or uncalled bases, had a mean Phred below 15, or lacked an exact match to the constant primer or identifier. COPE v1.2.5 was used to merge high-quality paired reads, and clonotypes were defined as unique nucleotide sequences. MiTCR v1.1 was used to align clonotypes to the IMGT TRBV, TRBD and TRBJ reference segments. The analysis was restricted to V-J combinations with a frequency above 0.0001, which together covered over 99% of the repertoires. The TCS score was defined as F50 (clonal expansion) divided by E x V (chaos), with BLOSUM62-based TCRdist calculated between CDR3 peptides within each V-J. Welch's t-statistics and random forest reduced roughly 540 V-J features to under 15, which were used in a naive Bayes classifier (R e1071). TCRdb trimmed public reads at Q25 via fastp, called clones via MiXCR and kept in-frame beta chains. Each entry merges the rows of one CDR3 protein and shows their most common DNA and genes. For this entry, the V and J calls and clone size follow TCRdb and not the study's own pipeline. Here the sample has over 650,000 distinct CDR3 sequences; about a sixth occur a single time. Jointly, the top ten make up 8.4% of the sample.

V is reduced by 0 bases and J by 9 bases, leaving a spacing of 20 bases between them. Including cysteine and phenylalanine, the CDR3 has 16 amino acids. Of all the DNA, just the CDR3 is kept, 48 bases in frame from base 1. Taken from the germline V gene, the CDR1 and CDR2 loops are MNHNS and SASEGT. Worth noting for this clonotype: Its antigen is unknown. No clone much larger than this one lies a single base away; base qualities are absent.

The TCR originated in a man aged 18 to 35 with Graves' hyperthyroidism. The chain uses TRBV6-1 and TRBJ1-1; a tentative D match to TRBD1 spans 6 bases. The sequencing input was blood. The DNA is as follows: TGTGCCAGCAGTGAAGCGGGGGGGCCGCTGGGTTTTAAAGCTTTCTTT. It translates as CASSEAGGPLGFKAFF.